This paragraph covers one T cell receptor beta chain sequence. TCR beta was sequenced from blood CD8+ and CD4+ T cells. The CDR3 loop spans 12 amino acids. V was trimmed by 0 bases and J by 2 bases, leaving 3 bases between them. Germline-derived CDR1 and CDR2 are SGHRS and YFSETQ. Random-hexamer reverse transcription was applied to roughly 0.45 to 1 ug RNA. Amplification of TCR beta CDR3 by immunoSEQ multiplex PCR spanned 54 Vbeta and 13 Jbeta. One entry per CDR3 protein results from TCRdb running MiXCR on the immunoSEQ multiplex PCR reads. The data contain tens of thousands of distinct CDR3 sequences, 75% to 95% of them seen just once; the ten biggest clones take up approximately 0.46%. The data were obtained in a study of CD8 T cells in Susac syndrome.

This sequence was found in a human donor with multiple sclerosis. The sequencing input was CD8+ T cells from PBMCs. This chain joins TRBV5-1 and TRBJ2-7; no clear D gene. This CDR3 is CASSLGAYEQYF. In nucleotides, the CDR3 is TGCGCCAGCAGCTTGGGGGCCTACGAGCAGTACTTC.